What follows is one T cell receptor (beta chain) and its context. The sample is drawn from a study of CD8 T cells in Susac syndrome. Germline assignment: CDR1 MDHEN and CDR2 SYDVKM. There are 15 residues in the CDR3. The V and J ends lost 3 bases and 0 bases respectively, with 12 bases between them. TCR beta from blood CD8+ and CD4+ T cells was sequenced. The multiple sclerosis controls were treatment-naive patients with relapsing-remitting disease that was stable or active. Random hexamers were used to reverse transcribe the RNA input (about 0.45 to 1 ug). The amplification used immunoSEQ multiplex PCR on TCR beta CDR3; it spanned 54 Vbeta and 13 Jbeta. TCRdb reanalysed the immunoSEQ multiplex PCR reads using MiXCR and keeps one entry per CDR3 protein. The sample holds approximately 160,000 distinct CDR3 sequences, 80% to 95% seen once.

This receptor was obtained from a human donor with multiple sclerosis. The rearrangement uses TRBV28 and TRBJ2-7; perhaps TRBD1 as D (6 bases). The sequenced sample consisted of CD4+ T cells from PBMCs. CDR3 in DNA: TGTGCCAGCAGTTTTCAGGGGCCCACCTCCTACGAGCAGTACTTC. Its translation is CASSFQGPTSYEQYF.